These T cell receptor beta chains were read from a single sample in a study of CD8+CD57+ T cells in acquired aplastic anemia. TCRdb reprocessed the reads via MiXCR and lists one record per CDR3 protein. The sample comprises more than 150,000 distinct CDR3 sequences, approximately 50% of which are singletons, and 8.5% to 10% rests with the top ten. Specimen: sorted CD4+, CD8+, or CD8+CD57+ T cells (not recorded which) from PBMCs. Receptors originate from a human donor with aplastic anemia. Both conserved end residues are part of each CDR3. Each record gives: J gene, V gene, clone size, D gene, CDR3 DNA, CDR3 protein. The D gene is left open where the match is weak. Rows give clone size only sometimes, using once, few, many, or a class for an expanded clone.

TRBJ1-5	TRBV24-1	-	-	TGTGCCACCAGTGATTCCATGACGGACTCCCGGAATCAGCCCCAGCATTTT	CATSDSMTDSRNQPQHF
TRBJ1-2	TRBV5-4	-	-	TGTGCCAGCAGCTTGCGAGTGACAGATGGCTACACCTTC	CASSLRVTDGYTF
TRBJ2-7	TRBV3-1	-	-	TGTGCCAGCAGCTTCCTCGAAGGGGGGAGAAAGCAGTACTTC	CASSFLEGGRKQYF
TRBJ1-6	TRBV10-2	once	TRBD1	TGCGCCGCGTTTAAAGGGACAGAAAATTCACCCCTCCACTTT	CAAFKGTENSPLHF
TRBJ2-3	TRBV3-1	-	TRBD2	TGTGCCAGCAGCTCCCGGACTAGTCTAGGGCGGGGGGACCCTGATACGCAGTATTTT	CASSSRTSLGRGDPDTQYF
TRBJ2-1	TRBV11-1	-	TRBD2	TGTGCCAGCAGCTCTAGCGGGGTACCGACCTACAATGAGCAGTTCTTC	CASSSSGVPTYNEQFF
TRBJ2-6	TRBV7-3	many	TRBD1	TGTGCCAGCAGCCAAGGGACAGGGGGCTCTGGGGCCAACGTCCTGACTTTC	CASSQGTGGSGANVLTF
TRBJ1-2	TRBV6-4	-	TRBD1	TGTGCCAGCAGTGAAACGACAGGGGTCCGCGGCTACACCTTC	CASSETTGVRGYTF
TRBJ1-1	TRBV20-1	-	-	TGCAGTGCTAGAGGGTACAGGGTGGACACTGAAGCTTTCTTT	CSARGYRVDTEAFF
TRBJ1-5	TRBV2	few	TRBD1	TGTGCCAGCAGTCGACAGGGGGGCATCAATCAGCCCCAGCATTTT	CASSRQGGINQPQHF
TRBJ2-3	TRBV4-3	few	-	TGCGCCAGCAGCCAAGGGGCTTACAGGGCCCTCGGAGATACGCAGTATTTT	CASSQGAYRALGDTQYF
TRBJ2-1	TRBV10-3	many	TRBD2	TGTGCCATCAAGGGCGGGAGGGTAAACAATGAGCAGTTCTTC	CAIKGGRVNNEQFF
TRBJ2-5	TRBV3-1	-	-	TGTGCCAGCAGCAGGGGGGTAGTCCAAGAGACCCAGTACTTC	CASSRGVVQETQYF
TRBJ2-3	TRBV29-1	-	TRBD2	TGCAGCGCTGCGACTAGCGGCAGCACAGATACGCAGTATTTT	CSAATSGSTDTQYF
TRBJ2-3	TRBV9	-	TRBD2	TGTGCCAGCAGCGCCCCGGCTAGCGGGGGGCGCACAGATACGCAGTATTTT	CASSAPASGGRTDTQYF
TRBJ1-6	TRBV12-5	many	-	TGTGCTAGTGGACAGATATATAATTCACCCCTCCACTTT	CASGQIYNSPLHF
TRBJ2-1	TRBV5-6	-	-	TGTGCCAGCGCAAGATCCAATAGGCGCGATGAGCAGTTCTTC	CASARSNRRDEQFF
TRBJ1-1	TRBV10-3	-	TRBD1	TGTGCCATCAAGGGCGGGACAGATGAAGCTTTCTTT	CAIKGGTDEAFF
TRBJ2-5	TRBV6-2/TRBV6-3	-	TRBD2	TGTGCCAGCAGTTTATGGGTCAGCGGGGGGGGGGAGACCCAGTACTTC	CASSLWVSGGGETQYF
TRBJ1-4	TRBV9	-	-	TGTGCCAGCAGCGTATCAGGGATGGGCGAGAAACTGTTTTTT	CASSVSGMGEKLFF
TRBJ1-5	TRBV20-1	-	-	TGCAGTGCAAGACAGGCAGATCAGCCCCAGCATTTT	CSARQADQPQHF
TRBJ1-5	TRBV29-1	-	-	TGCAGCGTTGGGGACGACATTGGGCGGTACGAGCATTTT	CSVGDDIGRYEHF
TRBJ2-2	TRBV4-1	-	-	TGCGCCAGCAGACAACTAGGCCGGGGCGGGGAGCTGTTTTTT	CASRQLGRGGELFF
TRBJ1-2	TRBV11-2	many	-	TGTGCCAGCAGCTTATCCCACAGCCCAGTTCCTAACTATGGCTACACCTTC	CASSLSHSPVPNYGYTF
TRBJ1-1	TRBV15	-	TRBD1	TGTGCCACCGGATCCACGCGGACAGGGGGCCTGAACACTGAAGCTTTCTTT	CATGSTRTGGLNTEAFF
TRBJ2-7	TRBV20-1	-	TRBD2	TGCAGTGCTAGAGATCCACTAGCGGGAGACGAGCAGTACTTC	CSARDPLAGDEQYF
TRBJ2-1	TRBV2	-	-	TGTGCCAGCAGTGAAGCGCCAGGGCGCGGGAATGAGCAGTTCTTC	CASSEAPGRGNEQFF
TRBJ2-1	TRBV28	-	TRBD2	TGCGGGGTTTGGGGGAGGGCGGGTGAGCAGTTCTTC	CGVWGRAGEQFF
TRBJ1-4	TRBV10-3	few	-	TGTGCCAGCAGTTTTCGGGGGAGTGAAAAACTGTTTTTT	CASSFRGSEKLFF
TRBJ1-1	TRBV11-2	-	-	TGTGCCAGCACGTGGGACCTGGGGAATGAAGCTTTCTTT	CASTWDLGNEAFF
TRBJ1-1	TRBV6-1	-	-	TGTGCCAGCACCCCCGGCGGTGCGGCGGCTTTCTTT	CASTPGGAAAFF
TRBJ1-1	TRBV24-1	-	-	TGTGCCACCAGAGCGACAGGAGTCAACACTGAAGCTTTCTTT	CATRATGVNTEAFF
TRBJ1-1	TRBV6-5	many	-	TGTGCCAGCAGGGACAGTTTGAACACTGAAGCTTTCTTT	CASRDSLNTEAFF
TRBJ2-7	TRBV10-3	-	TRBD1	TGTGCCATCAGAGACTCGGGACAGGGATCTGCCGAGCAGTACTTC	CAIRDSGQGSAEQYF
TRBJ2-7	TRBV7-2	many	TRBD1	TGTGCCAGCAGCCCCCCACGGTCCGGGACAGCAACCTACGAGCAGTACTTC	CASSPPRSGTATYEQYF
TRBJ2-2	TRBV5-4	many	TRBD1	TGTGCCAGCAGCTTCCTTCGGGACAGGGGCAACACCGGGGAGCTGTTTTTT	CASSFLRDRGNTGELFF
TRBJ2-2	TRBV19	-	-	TGTGCCAGTAGTATCTTGACAGATTCGAACACCGGGGAGCTGTTTTTT	CASSILTDSNTGELFF
TRBJ1-1	TRBV12-3/TRBV12-4	-	-	TGTGCCAGCAGCCCCCCGGGATGGTCTGAAGCTTTCTTT	CASSPPGWSEAFF
TRBJ2-1	TRBV5-1	many	TRBD1	TGCGCCAGCAGCGCAACGTCGGGACAGGGTGGGGATGAGCAGTTCTTC	CASSATSGQGGDEQFF
TRBJ1-2	TRBV19	many	-	TGTGCCAGTAGTATCTACGGATCTAACTATGGCTACACCTTC	CASSIYGSNYGYTF
TRBJ1-2	TRBV7-8	few	-	TGTGCCAGCACCTCAGGGGATGGCTACACCTTC	CASTSGDGYTF
TRBJ2-1	TRBV24-1	-	TRBD2	TGTGCCACCAGTTCACGAGCGGGACTCTCCTACAATGAGCAGTTCTTC	CATSSRAGLSYNEQFF
TRBJ2-7	TRBV6-5	many	-	TGTGCCAGCAGTTCCCTCCCGGGACTTATCTACGAGCAGTACTTC	CASSSLPGLIYEQYF
TRBJ1-2	TRBV20-1	few	-	TGCAGTGCGGATAGGACAGCAAACGGCTACACCTTC	CSADRTANGYTF
TRBJ2-6	TRBV15	-	-	TGTGCCACCAGCAGAGATAGGCGATTTTCTGGGGCCAACGTCCTGACTTTC	CATSRDRRFSGANVLTF